Listed here is a single T cell receptor (beta chain). This CDR3 spans 15 amino acids. V dropped 5 bases and J dropped 1 base, with 15 bases sitting between them. In germline, CDR1 is SGHTA, CDR2 FQGNSA. The data derive from a study of blood T cell repertoires in COVID-19. Across the study: Donors in the United States, Italy and Spain gave samples during acute or convalescent COVID-19. From T cells, B-cell-depleted T cells, or PBMCs came the material, which was cDNA or gDNA.

Enrollment of patients from Seattle took place during active infection, with longitudinal follow-up. How the authors handled the data: The assay estimated nucleated cells by amplifying reference gene primers. Sequencing was performed with immunoSEQ multiplex PCR; in TCRdb, only in-frame clones are kept and a portion is missing. That table is the source of V, J and clone size, and D and trimming were worked out from the DNA. Counted here are 170,000 or so clones, approximately 86% occurring once; the ten biggest clones make up 0.45% to 0.6%. The chain links TRBV7-2 to TRBJ2-7; D may be TRBD1 (6 bases). The specimen sequenced was peripheral blood. This receptor was obtained from a man in his 60s with COVID-19, enrolled during active disease. The CDR3 loop is CASSPRQALSYEQYF. CDR3 coding DNA: TGTGCCAGCAGCCCCCGACAGGCCCTATCCTACGAGCAGTACTTC.